This T cell receptor beta chain appears in the sequencing data of a study of identical twins. Study results and caveats: Weaker excess sharing between twins was seen in beta out-of-frame sequences. The authors drew conclusions from cross-sectional statistical analysis rather than following the same donors.

CDR1 MNHEY and CDR2 SVGAGI come from the germline V gene. Losses at the gene ends were 3 bases for V and 2 bases for J; bases not matched to a gene: 9. The CDR3 spans 16 residues. This clonotype was seen more than once but under ten times. Antigen: not known. All of the donors were Caucasians in good health. Template switching created a universal primer site, and the cDNA included unique molecular identifiers. Each CDR3 protein is one row after TCRdb ran MiXCR on the 5' RACE reads. Among around 280,000 distinct CDR3 sequences listed, under 9% were seen once. The same specimen was also included in a second study, on yellow fever vaccine responses in identical twins.

V usage is TRBV6-5 and J usage is TRBJ1-1; 7 bases align to TRBD1. The specimen sequenced was memory (CD45RO+) T cells sorted from blood. The receptor's source is a young woman in good health. The CDR3 loop is CASSYSRTGVNTEAFF. The CDR3, as DNA: TGTGCCAGCAGTTATTCCAGGACAGGAGTTAACACTGAAGCTTTCTTT.